This T cell receptor (beta chain) came from a study of blood T cell repertoires in COVID-19. Produced via immunoSEQ multiplex PCR; TCRdb's table is partial and in-frame only. This repertoire shows 430,000 or so clones, over 85% found once; its top ten account for less than 0.95%. Germline V gene sequence: CDR1 SGHRS, CDR2 YFSETQ. The CDR3 spans 13 residues. With 3 bases removed from V and 4 bases from J, the gap between germline ends came to 10 bases. Only one count was recorded for this clone. The sequenced material came from peripheral blood. This receptor was taken from a man aged 18 to 35 with COVID-19, enrolled during active disease. This chain connects TRBV5-1 to TRBJ1-2; tentative D call: TRBD1 (6 bases). CDR3 amino acids: CASSSQGSYGYTF. CDR3 nucleotide sequence: TGCGCCAGCAGCTCCCAGGGGAGCTATGGCTACACCTTC. Using reference TRBV5-1 and TRBJ1-2 for the parts outside the CDR3, the full variable domain is KAGVTQTPRYLIKTRGQQVTLSCSPISGHRSVSWYQQTPGQGLQFLFEYFSETQRNKGNFPGRFSGRQFSNSRSEMNVSTLELGDSALYLCASSSQGSYGYTFGSGTRLTVV.